Sequencing of this T cell receptor (beta chain) was carried out in a study of CD8 T cells in Susac syndrome. Notes on the study in general: Clonal expansion involving Susac CD8+ cells peaked in TEMRA cells and active patients.

This clonotype was detected only once. What it binds is unknown. The authors reverse transcribed roughly 0.5 to 1 ug RNA with random hexamers. In TCRdb, the immunoSEQ multiplex PCR reads were re-called with MiXCR into one record per CDR3 protein. The sample contains approximately 79,000 distinct CDR3 sequences, about 93% of which appear only once. The authors carried out high-throughput sequencing of TCR beta. They applied it to CD8+ and CD4+ T cells obtained from blood. The V gene lost 6 bases and the J gene lost 3 bases, with 18 bases spanning the gap. The CDR3 length is 14 residues. CDR1 and CDR2 from the germline V gene are DFQATT and SNEGSKA (reference sequence).

Sample: CD8+ T cells from PBMCs. The clonotype comes from a human donor with Susac syndrome. V usage is TRBV20-1 and J usage is TRBJ2-7; possibly TRBD1 or TRBD2 for D (5 bases each). The CDR3 loop is CSANHRDRLYEQYF. In DNA form, the CDR3 reads TGCAGTGCCAATCACCGGGACCGCCTCTACGAGCAGTACTTC.